This TCR beta chain was documented in a study of T cell repertoires in cytomegalovirus infection. Findings and limits, study-wide: The study identified carriers of CMV plus the relevant HLA from cumulative public TCR beta family frequency. The ex vivo response showed dominance by HLA-C-restricted CMV-specific TCR beta clonotypes.

Trimming removed 4 bases from V and 9 bases from J, with 22 bases in between. Germline lookup yields CDR1 SGHKS and CDR2 YYEKEE (reference sequence). The CDR3 consists of 15 residues. MiXCR was run by TCRdb on the reads, yielding one entry per CDR3 protein. Among about 230,000 distinct CDR3 sequences listed, 22% were seen once. Worth noting for this clonotype: The target antigen is unknown. A much more abundant neighbour one base away suggests this may be a read error.

The chain uses TRBV5-5 and TRBJ1-1; D might be TRBD1 (6 bases). Sequencing used CD8+ T cells from PBMCs. The sequence was collected from a human donor in good health (CMV status not recorded). Some clones in this sample may be carry-over from other donors' samples. CDR3 DNA: TGTGCCAGCAGCCCGATATCTACAGGGTCTACTAAAGCTTTCTTT. The encoded protein is CASSPISTGSTKAFF. The complete variable domain, with remaining parts taken from reference TRBV5-5 and TRBJ1-1, reads DAGVTQSPTHLIKTRGQQVTLRCSPISGHKSVSWYQQVLGQGPQFIFQYYEKEERGRGNFPDRFSARQFPNYSSELNVNALLLGDSALYLCASSPISTGSTKAFFGQGTRLTVV.